Sequencing of this TCR beta chain was carried out in a study of CD8 T cells in Susac syndrome. Study-level information: At the time their blood was drawn, patients with Susac syndrome were either therapy-naive, on corticosteroids (with some of them also receiving intravenous immunoglobulin), or on intravenous immunoglobulin alone.

Random hexamers were used to reverse transcribe the RNA input (about 0.5 to 1 ug). An immunoSEQ multiplex PCR generated amplified TCR beta CDR3 products spanning 54 Vbeta and 13 Jbeta. TCRdb recomputed calls from the immunoSEQ multiplex PCR reads with MiXCR, one row per CDR3 protein. The sample includes some 200,000 distinct CDR3 sequences, over 75% of them seen just once. The CDR3 length is 15 residues. Trimming removed 0 bases from V and 4 bases from J, with 10 bases in between. CDR1 and CDR2 from the germline V gene are LGHDT and YNNKEL (reference sequence). Sequencing of TCR beta drew on CD8+ and CD4+ T cells from blood.

The sequence derives from a human donor with Susac syndrome. Sequencing was done on a sample of CD4+ T cells from PBMCs. This rearrangement joins TRBV3-1 to TRBJ1-3; D remains ambiguous. The CDR3 bases are TGTGCCAGCAGCCAAGATAACACAGTCGGAAACACCATATATTTT. Amino acid sequence: CASSQDNTVGNTIYF.